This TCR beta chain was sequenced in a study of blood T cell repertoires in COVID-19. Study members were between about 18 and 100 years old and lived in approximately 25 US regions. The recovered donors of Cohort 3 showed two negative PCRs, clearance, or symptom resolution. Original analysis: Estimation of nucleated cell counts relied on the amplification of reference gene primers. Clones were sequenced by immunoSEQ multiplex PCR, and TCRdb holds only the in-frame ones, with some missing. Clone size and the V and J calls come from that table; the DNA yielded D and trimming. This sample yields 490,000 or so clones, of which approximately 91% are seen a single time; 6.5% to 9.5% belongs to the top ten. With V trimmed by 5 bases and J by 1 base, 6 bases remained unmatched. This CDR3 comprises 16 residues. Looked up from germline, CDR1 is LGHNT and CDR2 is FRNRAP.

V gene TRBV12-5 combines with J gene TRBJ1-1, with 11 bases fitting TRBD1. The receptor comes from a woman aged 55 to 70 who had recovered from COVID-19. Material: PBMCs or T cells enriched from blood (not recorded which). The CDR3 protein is CASGPGTGGGNTEAFF. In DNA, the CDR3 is TGTGCTAGTGGTCCCGGGACAGGGGGAGGGAACACTGAAGCTTTCTTT.